These 11 T cell receptor beta chains share one sample of origin, sequenced in a study of cytomegalovirus exposure and HLA in healthy donors (dated by TCRdb to about 2017). The library was produced with the immunoSEQ multiplex PCR assay. A mixture of 60 forward primers for TCR Vbeta segments and 13 reverse primers for TCR Jbeta segments was used in the multiplex PCR. As stored in TCRdb, this immuneACCESS dataset retains in-frame rearrangements with V and J assigned. A fraction of the clones does not appear; measured against another copy, unresolved V genes explain less than half of the discrepancy, and the remainder lacks a known reason. The sample has 150,000 to 200,000 clones on record, nearly 80% of them singletons. The ten most abundant clones make up around an eighth of the sample. Sequenced input: PBMCs. The receptors were sampled from a man aged 50 or older in good health and CMV-seropositive.

The rearrangement uses TRBV18 and TRBJ1-2; D remains unclear. The CDR3 extends over 13 amino acids. The V gene's germline CDR1 is KGHSH and CDR2 LQKENI. V lost 2 bases and J lost 3, with 7 bases in between. DNA of the CDR3: TGTGCCAGCTCACCAGAACGGGACTATGGCTACACCTTC. Translated, it gives CASSPERDYGYTF.

This chain links TRBV6-4 with TRBJ2-2, with 7 bases that match TRBD2. The CDR3 is 15 amino acids. The V and J ends lost 4 bases and 7 bases, in that order; junction bases with no gene match: 9. Germline V gene sequence: CDR1 MRHNA, CDR2 SNTAGT. CDR3 sequence (DNA): TGTGCCAGCAGTGTTGCGTCGGGGGGATTCGGGGAGCTGTTTTTT. Translating gives CASSVASGGFGELFF.

J is TRBJ1-4 and V is TRBV19; 10 bases align to TRBD1. Germline CDR1 is LNHDA and CDR2 is SQIVND (reference sequence). The J segment lost 7 bases and the V segment lost 4 bases, leaving 9 bases of the junction unmatched. The CDR3 covers 16 residues. CDR3 residues: CASSTLAGQGREKLFF. CDR3 coding DNA: TGTGCCAGTAGTACCCTAGCGGGACAGGGGCGTGAAAAACTGTTTTTT.

In DNA, the CDR3 is TGTGCCAGTAGTCACAGGGCGGCTCAACAGCCCCAGCATTTT. Encoded protein: CASSHRAAQQPQHF. The chain recombines TRBV19 with TRBJ1-5; TRBD1 might be the D (6 bases). Trimming cost V 5 bases and J 7 bases, with 15 bases left between them. Germline V gene data show CDR1 as LNHDA and CDR2 as SQIVND (reference sequence). The CDR3 length is 14 residues.

The rearrangement uses TRBV9 and TRBJ1-4, with D perhaps matching TRBD1 (5 bases). The germline CDR1 and CDR2 sequences are SGDLS and YYNGEE. This CDR3 is 14 amino acids long. Trimming shortened V by 0 bases and J by 5 bases, and 8 bases separated the two germline ends. CDR3 amino acids: CASSVGGGNEKLFF. In nucleotides, the CDR3 is TGTGCCAGCAGCGTAGGGGGCGGAAATGAAAAACTGTTTTTT.

In its sample, this clone was seen a few times. This sequence joins TRBV4-3 and TRBJ1-2; D is perhaps TRBD1 (5 bases). The CDR3 spans 15 residues. Trimming pared 4 bases from V and 5 bases from J, leaving 17 bases between. In germline, CDR1 is LGHNA, CDR2 YSLEER. The CDR3 coding sequence is TGCGCCAGCAGCCCCAAGTACGGGGGAGAGTATGGCTACACCTTC. The encoded protein is CASSPKYGGEYGYTF.

The CDR3: CASSRGRVVDEQFF. For the CDR3, the DNA is TGTGCCAGCAGTCGTGGCAGGGTTGTTGATGAGCAGTTCTTC. The genes are TRBV4-2 and TRBJ2-1, with D tentatively TRBD1 (5 bases). V was clipped by 6 bases and J by 8 bases, with 17 bases between them. The CDR3 runs to 14 residues. Germline CDR1 and CDR2: LGHNA and YNFKEQ.

This clone has just a few counts. The chain uses TRBV29-1 and TRBJ2-1, with 12 bases matching TRBD2. With 2 bases clipped from V and 6 bases from J, the junction kept 5 bases outside the gene matches. Germline assignment: CDR1 SQVTM and CDR2 ANQGSEA. The CDR3 loop spans 15 amino acids. CDR3 in DNA: TGCAGCGTTGAACCCTCTAGCGGGGGGGCCAATGAGCAGTTCTTC. This gives the protein CSVEPSSGGANEQFF.

The V call is TRBV9, the J call TRBJ1-3; 8 nucleotides align to TRBD1. V was clipped by 0 bases and J by 9 bases; unmatched bases: 14. CDR1 and CDR2 from the germline V gene are SGDLS and YYNGEE. The CDR3 spans 17 residues. CDR3 DNA sequence: TGTGCCAGCAGCGTAGGGGGACAGGCCCATGAAGGGGCCACCATATATTTT. Encoded protein: CASSVGGQAHEGATIYF.

J is TRBJ2-3 and V is TRBV7-8, with 12 bases that match TRBD2. From germline, CDR1 is SGHVS and CDR2 FQNEAQ. This CDR3 has 15 residues. Germline trimming cut 5 bases from V and 6 bases from J; bases unmatched to any gene: 6. The CDR3 region is CASSSRLAGEDTQYF. DNA for the CDR3: TGTGCCAGCAGCAGTCGACTAGCGGGGGAGGATACGCAGTATTTT.

CDR3 sequence (DNA): TGTGCCAGCAGCTTATCTAGCGCCGAGCAGTACGTC. It codes for CASSLSSAEQYV. The V call is TRBV13, the J call TRBJ2-7; weak D call: TRBD2 (6 bases). V was trimmed by 2 bases and J by 6 bases, leaving 8 bases between them. Germline CDR1 PRHDT, CDR2 FYEKMQ (reference sequence). There are 12 residues in the CDR3.